This TCR beta chain was captured by sequencing in a study of T cell responses to AZD1222 COVID-19 vaccine. Clones were read by immunoSEQ multiplex PCR, and TCRdb kept only the in-frame ones, dropping some. This table holds some 97,000 clones, about 88% found once. Germline CDR1 and CDR2: KGHDR and SFDVKD. V was pared by 4 bases and J by 4 bases, with 6 bases of the junction left unmatched. The CDR3 has 15 amino acids. This chain joins TRBV24-1 and TRBJ2-7, with TRBD1 identical over 10 bases. The material sequenced was peripheral blood, taken on day 0 of AZD1222 vaccination. The receptor's source is an adult in good health. The CDR3 loop is CATSERQGARYEQYF. The CDR3 DNA follows: TGTGCCACCAGTGAGAGACAGGGGGCGAGGTACGAGCAGTACTTC.